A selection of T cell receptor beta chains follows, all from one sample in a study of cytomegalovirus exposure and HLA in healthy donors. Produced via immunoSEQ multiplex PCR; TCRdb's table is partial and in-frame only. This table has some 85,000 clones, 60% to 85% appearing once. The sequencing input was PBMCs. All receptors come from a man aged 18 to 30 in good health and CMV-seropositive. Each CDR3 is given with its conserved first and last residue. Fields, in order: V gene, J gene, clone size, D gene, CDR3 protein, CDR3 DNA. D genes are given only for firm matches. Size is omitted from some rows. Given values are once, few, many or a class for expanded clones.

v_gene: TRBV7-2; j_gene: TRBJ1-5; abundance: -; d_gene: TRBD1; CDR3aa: CASSVRGHQPQHF; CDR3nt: TGTGCCAGCAGTGTCAGGGGGCATCAGCCCCAGCATTTT
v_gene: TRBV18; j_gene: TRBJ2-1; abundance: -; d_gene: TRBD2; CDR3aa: CASSPSGRVNEQFF; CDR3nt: TGTGCCAGCTCACCGAGCGGGAGGGTAAATGAGCAGTTCTTC
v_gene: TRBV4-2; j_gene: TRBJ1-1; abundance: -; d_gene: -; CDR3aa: CASSQLNEQLGAFF; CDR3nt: TGTGCCAGCAGCCAACTTAACGAGCAATTGGGCGCTTTCTTT
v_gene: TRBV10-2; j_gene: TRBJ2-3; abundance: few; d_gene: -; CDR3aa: CASRDGGTDTQYF; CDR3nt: TGCGCCAGCAGGGACGGGGGCACAGATACGCAGTATTTT
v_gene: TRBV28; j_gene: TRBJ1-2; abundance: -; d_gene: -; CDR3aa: CASSPAGENYGYTF; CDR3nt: TGTGCCAGCAGTCCCGCGGGGGAAAACTATGGCTACACCTTC
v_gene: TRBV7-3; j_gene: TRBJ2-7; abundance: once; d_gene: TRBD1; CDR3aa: CASSSTGGYEQYF; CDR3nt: TGTGCCAGCAGCTCGACAGGGGGTTACGAGCAGTACTTC
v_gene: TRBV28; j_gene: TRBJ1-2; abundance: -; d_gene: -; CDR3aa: CASSLGGVGGYTF; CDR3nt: TGTGCCAGCAGCCTGGGGGGGGTCGGTGGCTACACCTTC
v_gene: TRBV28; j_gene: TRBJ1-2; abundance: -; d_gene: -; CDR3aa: CASSYGQRVYGYTF; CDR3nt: TGTGCCAGCAGTTACGGACAGCGAGTCTATGGCTACACCTTC
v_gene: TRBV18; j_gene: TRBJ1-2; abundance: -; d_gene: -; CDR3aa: CASSPGQNYGYTF; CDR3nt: TGTGCCAGCTCACCGGGGCAGAACTATGGCTACACCTTC
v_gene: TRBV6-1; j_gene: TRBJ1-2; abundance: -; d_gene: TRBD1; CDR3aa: CASIPVGTGIGGYTF; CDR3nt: TGTGCCAGCATACCTGTCGGGACAGGGATAGGTGGCTACACCTTC